This T cell receptor beta chain was sequenced in a study of lymphopenia after photon versus proton radiotherapy. Using immunoSEQ multiplex PCR, the repertoire was profiled, and TCRdb retains in-frame clones only, with some absent. The sample lists 40,000 to 45,000 clones; about 80% were seen once. Germline V gene data show CDR1 as LNHNV and CDR2 as YYDKDF (reference sequence). V lost 0 bases to trimming and J lost 5 bases, with 8 bases between them. The CDR3 loop spans 14 amino acids. This clone has only a few counts. Other DNA sequences in the same sample also yield this CDR3. Sequenced material: peripheral blood, taken from a patient treated with proton-based radiotherapy. V usage is TRBV15 and J usage is TRBJ2-1; the D gene is possibly TRBD2 (5 bases). This TCR came from a woman aged 65 to 85 with pancreatic cancer. The CDR3 coding sequence is TGTGCCACCAGCAGAGATGGAGGAAACAATGAGCAGTTCTTC. As protein: CATSRDGGNNEQFF.